This T cell receptor (beta chain) was sequenced for a study of blood T cells in healthy people across ages (dated by TCRdb to 2015 to 2017). Study-level background: In model experiments, roughly one uniquely barcoded TCR beta cDNA molecule per two T cells was captured by template switching. The study measured age-related changes in TCR beta repertoire diversity using deep sequencing normalized with unique cDNA molecular identifiers. The donors were split into four age groups: young (average around 15 years), middle-aged (over 35), aged (around 67) and long-lived (approximately 80). Two additional independent replicas of 1 million unique cDNA reads from the same blood draw were analyzed for two donors (one aged 18 to 30 and one aged 80 or older).

The library was produced with 5' RACE. The instrument was an Illumina HiSeq 2500. A second PCR of roughly 7 to 12 cycles was performed with a sample-barcoded 5' primer and a J-beta primer mix. A unique molecular identifier was introduced onto each TCR beta cDNA molecule by a template-switch 5' adaptor carrying 12 random nucleotides. Each sample yielded at least 2.5 million CDR3-containing paired-end reads. First-strand cDNA synthesis was performed from all RNA using the Mint cDNA synthesis kit, with priming by a TRBC-specific oligonucleotide. Following uracil-DNA glycosylase treatment, all cDNA underwent a first 18-cycle PCR with the universal primers M1SS and BC2_uni_R. The study's own analysis went as follows. Each sample was normalized by randomly selecting 1 million high-quality reads, each carrying a distinct molecular identifier. Reads sharing molecular identifiers were discarded rather than binned into consensus sequences. MiTCR, set to a Q25 quality threshold and the strictest error-elimination algorithm, was used for CDR3 identification, clonotype clustering and error correction. A nonparametric unseen species model with Euler transformation was used to estimate a lower bound on total TCR beta diversity. TCRdb reran the public reads through fastp at Q25 and MiXCR, keeping productive beta chains. Every CDR3 protein is listed once, alongside the most common genes and DNA of its rows. The V and J calls shown here were made by TCRdb, not taken from the authors' results. The sample has hundreds of thousands of distinct CDR3 sequences on record, roughly a quarter of them singletons. The ten largest clones represent approximately 4% of the sample.

Germline trimming amounts to 2 bases on V and 10 bases on J, with 5 as the count of junction bases outside the gene matches. The CDR3 sequence holds 15 residues, the cysteine and phenylalanine included. Only CDR3 DNA is held: 45 bases, read in frame from base 1. From the germline V gene, CDR1 is MNHEY and CDR2 is SVGAGI. The 40 or so donors, aged about 6 to 95 years, were systemically healthy Caucasian individuals from Russia. Each donor gave ten milliliters of peripheral blood, collected into EDTA-treated Vacutainer tubes. Ficoll-Paque density-gradient centrifugation was used to isolate PBMCs, with at least 6 million per sample. Trizol reagent was used to extract total RNA from PBMCs, with at least 5.5 micrograms per sample. Naive CD45RAhigh/CD27high T cell percentages were measured by flow cytometry on a PBMC aliquot from every donor. This clonotype was counted between two and nine times. It has no known antigen specificity. Within one base of it there is no much larger clone, and no base qualities were kept.

What the work shows at the level of the full study, not this receptor alone: The CMV infection status of donors was not known, potentially confounding age-related changes in expanded clonotypes. The long-lived group showed more naive CD4+ T cells, fewer expanded clones and increased TCR diversity than the aged group, suggesting age selection. Since profiling was done on bulk unsorted PBMCs, naive and antigen-experienced compartments could not be conclusively compared. Total diversity estimates from one million sequenced T cells were considered lower bounds and underestimates. As age increased, observed TCR beta diversity per million T cells dropped in a roughly linear way, and a significant reduction was already evident by age around 41. A strong correlation was found between observed TCR beta diversity and the percentage of naive T cells measured by flow cytometry.

The sample was also linked to a second study, of T cells of mothers and their children. From that second study: Nine systemically healthy Caucasian individuals served as donors, namely three mothers together with their six children. cDNA synthesis used all of the extracted RNA, with roughly 1.5 ug of RNA in each 15 ul reaction. Sample barcodes and 2-4 random nucleotides were added via the M1S primer in the second PCR. Over 8.5 million TCR beta CDR3 reads were obtained for each mother, and some 3 million reads were obtained for each child. TCR recombination output is similarly shaped by thymic selection in related and unrelated pairs, with a minor effect exerted by inherited differences. Related mother-child pairs always showed normalized repertoire overlap that was slightly higher than in unrelated mother-child pairs, though the difference was never significant. With a sensitivity of approximately 100 clones per million clonotypes, no persistent microchimeric T cell clones were detected. Deep NGS was used in the study to compare the TCR beta repertoires of mothers and children and to look for features that separate related mother-child pairs from unrelated individuals. The mean age was around 40 +/- 4 years for the mothers and roughly 10 +/- 4 years for the children. After adapter ligation was performed with NEBNext reagents, the libraries were sequenced on an Illumina HiSeq 2000 with 100+100 nt paired-end reads. Mother and child libraries were prepared a month apart and sequenced in separate runs to prevent cross-contamination. For each donor, between about 500,000 and 2,100,000 distinct TCR beta clonotypes were identified. Naive TCR beta clonotypes were estimated from low-frequency clonotypes matched to each donor's FACS-determined naive share, without sorting.

Material for sequencing was blood. This TCR was sampled from a boy aged 2-15 years in good health. The chain was built from TRBV6-5 and TRBJ1-4; the junction holds 12 bases that match TRBD1. The CDR3 loop reads CASSYRDRGRGKLFF. The nucleotide sequence reads as follows: TGTGCCAGCAGTTACCGGGACAGGGGGCGAGGAAAACTGTTTTTT.